The present TCR beta chain was sequenced within a study of Tregs in tolerant kidney transplant recipients. Whole-study findings and limits: Donor-specific Treg expansion exceeded global Treg expansion in tolerant patients, suggesting antigen drive.

Related graft donors supplied nonmyeloablative bone marrow transplants, and mixed chimerism was transient. With respect to this clone: Its target is unknown. The CDR3 is cut off 3 residues early in the read; its end comes from the germline J gene.

Germline-derived CDR1 and CDR2 are SNHLY and FYNNEI. CDR3 length: 14 residues. The method was immunoSEQ multiplex PCR; TCRdb's version includes in-frame clones alone and lacks a portion of them. The data include more than 11,000 clones; the top ten clones carry 25% to 30%. The clonotype originates from a human patient who received a combined kidney and bone marrow transplant. Some T cells may have originated in the graft donor. The chain carries TRBV2 and TRBJ2-2; 7 nucleotides line up with TRBD1. Sequencing was performed on CD8+ T cells from blood (PBMCs), taken 6 months after the transplant. Incomplete CDR3 DNA: TGTGCCAGCAGTGAGGGACAGACGAATTCACCG. It specifies CASSEGQTNSP. The CDR3 as a whole reads CASSEGQTNSPLFF.